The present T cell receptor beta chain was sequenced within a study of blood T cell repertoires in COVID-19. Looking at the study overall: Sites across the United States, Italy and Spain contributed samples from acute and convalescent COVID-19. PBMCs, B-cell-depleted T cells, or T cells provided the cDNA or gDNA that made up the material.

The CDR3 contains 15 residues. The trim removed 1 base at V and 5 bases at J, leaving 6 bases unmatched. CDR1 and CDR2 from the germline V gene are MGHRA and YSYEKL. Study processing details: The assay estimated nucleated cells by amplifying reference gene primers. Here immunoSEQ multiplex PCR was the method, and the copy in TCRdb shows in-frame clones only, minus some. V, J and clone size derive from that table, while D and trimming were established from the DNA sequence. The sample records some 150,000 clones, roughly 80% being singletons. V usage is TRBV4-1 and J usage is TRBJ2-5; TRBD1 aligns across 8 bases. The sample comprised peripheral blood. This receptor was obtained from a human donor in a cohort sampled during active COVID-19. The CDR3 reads CASSQVGDRRETQYF. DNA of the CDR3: TGCGCCAGCAGCCAAGTAGGGGACAGGAGGGAGACCCAGTACTTC.